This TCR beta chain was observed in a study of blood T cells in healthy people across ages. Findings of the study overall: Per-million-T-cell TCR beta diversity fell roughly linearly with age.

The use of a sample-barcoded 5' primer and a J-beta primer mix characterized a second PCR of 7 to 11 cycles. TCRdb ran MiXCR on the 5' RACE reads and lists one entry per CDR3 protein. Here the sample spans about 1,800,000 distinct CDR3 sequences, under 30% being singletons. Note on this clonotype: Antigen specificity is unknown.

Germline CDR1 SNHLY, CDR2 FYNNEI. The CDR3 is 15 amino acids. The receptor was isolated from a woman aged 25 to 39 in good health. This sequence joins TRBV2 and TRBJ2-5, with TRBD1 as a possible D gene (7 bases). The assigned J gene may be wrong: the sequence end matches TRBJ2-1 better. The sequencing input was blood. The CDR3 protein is CASSEAQGGQETQFF. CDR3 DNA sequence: TGTGCCAGCAGTGAAGCCCAGGGGGGACAAGAGACCCAGTTCTTC.